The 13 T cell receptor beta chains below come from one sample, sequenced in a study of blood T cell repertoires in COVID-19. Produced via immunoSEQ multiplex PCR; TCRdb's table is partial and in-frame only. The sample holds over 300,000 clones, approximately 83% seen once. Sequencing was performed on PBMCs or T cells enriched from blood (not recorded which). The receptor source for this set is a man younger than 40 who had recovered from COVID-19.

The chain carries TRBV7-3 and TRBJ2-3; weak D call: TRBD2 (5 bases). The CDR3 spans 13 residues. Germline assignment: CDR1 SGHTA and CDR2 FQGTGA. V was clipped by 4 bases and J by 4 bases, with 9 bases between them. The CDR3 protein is CASSSHGADTQYF. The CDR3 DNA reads TGTGCCAGCAGCTCCCACGGGGCAGATACGCAGTATTTT.

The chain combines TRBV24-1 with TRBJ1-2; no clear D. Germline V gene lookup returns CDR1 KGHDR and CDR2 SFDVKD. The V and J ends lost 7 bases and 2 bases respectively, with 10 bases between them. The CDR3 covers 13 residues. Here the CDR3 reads CATSVGHNYGYTF. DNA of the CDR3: TGTGCCACCAGCGTCGGTCACAACTATGGCTACACCTTC.

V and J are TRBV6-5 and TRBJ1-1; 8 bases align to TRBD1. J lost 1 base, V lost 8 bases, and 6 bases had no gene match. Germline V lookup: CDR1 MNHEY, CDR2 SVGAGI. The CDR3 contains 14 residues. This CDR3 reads CASSKQGANTEAFF. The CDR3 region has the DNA TGTGCCAGCTCCAAGCAGGGGGCGAACACTGAAGCTTTCTTT.

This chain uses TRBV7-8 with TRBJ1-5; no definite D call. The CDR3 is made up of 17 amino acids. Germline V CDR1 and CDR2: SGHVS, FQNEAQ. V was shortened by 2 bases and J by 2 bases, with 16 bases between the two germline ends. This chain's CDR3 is CASSLRRVRRGNQPQHF. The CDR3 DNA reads TGTGCCAGCAGCTTACGTAGAGTACGGCGGGGCAATCAGCCCCAGCATTTT.

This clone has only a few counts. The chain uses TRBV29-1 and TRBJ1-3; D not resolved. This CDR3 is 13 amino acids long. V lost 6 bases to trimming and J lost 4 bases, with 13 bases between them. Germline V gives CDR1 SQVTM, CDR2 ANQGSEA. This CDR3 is CSVVTQNGNTIYF. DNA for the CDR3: TGCAGCGTCGTAACGCAGAACGGAAACACCATATATTTT.

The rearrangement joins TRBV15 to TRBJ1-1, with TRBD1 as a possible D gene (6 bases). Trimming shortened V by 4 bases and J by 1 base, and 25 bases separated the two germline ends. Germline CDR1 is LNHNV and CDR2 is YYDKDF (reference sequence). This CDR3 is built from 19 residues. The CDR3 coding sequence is TGTGCCACCAGCACAAAAGGGGGTAAAATTAGTGGATGGAACACTGAAGCTTTCTTT. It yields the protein CATSTKGGKISGWNTEAFF. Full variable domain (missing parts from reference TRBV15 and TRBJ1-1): DAMVIQNPRYQVTQFGKPVTLSCSQTLNHNVMYWYQQKSSQAPKLLFHYYDKDFNNEADTPDNFQSRRPNTSFCFLDIRSPGLGDTAMYLCATSTKGGKISGWNTEAFFGQGTRLTVV.

The CDR3 protein is CASSSYRDRDLGAEAFF. CDR3 DNA sequence: TGTGCCAGCAGCTCTTACCGGGACAGGGACCTTGGGGCTGAAGCTTTCTTT. The chain uses TRBV5-6 and TRBJ1-1; 9 bases match TRBD1. Trimming took 3 bases from V and 6 from J; bases not matched to a gene: 15. CDR3 size: 17 residues. Germline loops: CDR1 SGHDT, CDR2 YYEEEE.

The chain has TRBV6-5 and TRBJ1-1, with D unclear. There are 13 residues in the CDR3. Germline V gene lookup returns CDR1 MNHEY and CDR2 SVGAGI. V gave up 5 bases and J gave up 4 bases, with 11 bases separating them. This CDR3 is CASSLTWATEAFF. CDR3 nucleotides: TGTGCCAGCAGTCTTACCTGGGCCACTGAAGCTTTCTTT.

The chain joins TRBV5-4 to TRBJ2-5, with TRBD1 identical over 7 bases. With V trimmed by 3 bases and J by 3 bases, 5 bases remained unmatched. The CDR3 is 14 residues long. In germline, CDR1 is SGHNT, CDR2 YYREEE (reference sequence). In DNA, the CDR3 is TGTGCCAGCAGCTCAAGGGGGCGCGAAGAGACCCAGTACTTC. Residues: CASSSRGREETQYF.

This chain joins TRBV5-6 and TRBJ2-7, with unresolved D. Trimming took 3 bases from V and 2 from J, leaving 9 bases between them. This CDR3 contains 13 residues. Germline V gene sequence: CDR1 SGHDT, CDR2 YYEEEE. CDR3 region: CASSYLEAYEQYF. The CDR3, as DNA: TGTGCCAGCAGCTATTTAGAGGCCTACGAGCAGTACTTC.

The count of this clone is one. The CDR3: CASRDRGRSTDTQYF. DNA for the CDR3: TGTGCCAGCAGGGACAGGGGGCGGAGCACAGATACGCAGTATTTT. J is TRBJ2-3 and V is TRBV3-1 (or the pseudogene TRBV3-2); 11 bases are shared with TRBD1. V trimming: 6 bases; J trimming: 0 bases; junction bases outside the gene matches: 2. Germline V CDR1 and CDR2: LGHDT, YNNKEL (reference sequence). The CDR3 totals 15 residues.

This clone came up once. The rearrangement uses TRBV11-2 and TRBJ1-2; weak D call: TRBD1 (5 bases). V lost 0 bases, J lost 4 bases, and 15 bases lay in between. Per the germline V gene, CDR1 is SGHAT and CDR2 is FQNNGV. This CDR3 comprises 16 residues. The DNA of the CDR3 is TGTGCCAGCAGCTTAGATTTTGGGCCCGGGGGCTATGGCTACACCTTC. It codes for CASSLDFGPGGYGYTF.

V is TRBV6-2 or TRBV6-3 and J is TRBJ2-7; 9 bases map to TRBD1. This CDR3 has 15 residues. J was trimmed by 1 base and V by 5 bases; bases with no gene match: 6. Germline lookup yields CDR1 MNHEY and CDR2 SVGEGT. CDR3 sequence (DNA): TGTGCCAGCAGTCCCCGAGACAGGGGGTCCTACGAGCAGTACTTC. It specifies CASSPRDRGSYEQYF.